What follows are 29 T cell receptor beta chains derived from one specimen sequenced in a study of Graves' ophthalmopathy and Graves' hyperthyroidism (dated by TCRdb to about 2018). The instrument was an Illumina HiSeq 2000. For repertoire sequencing, the TCR beta CDR3 regions were amplified from RNA transcripts. The first round was an RT-PCR using HTBI primers with the Qiagen OneStep RT-PCR kit, and this first round was followed by a second-round multiplex PCR, then size selection and purification. TCRdb reprocessing: public reads trimmed at Q25 with fastp, clones called with MiXCR, in-frame beta chains kept. Here each entry gathers all rows of one CDR3 protein and keeps the most common genes and DNA. In all, the sample holds approximately 700,000 distinct CDR3 sequences, and 40% of those were seen once. The ten top clones hold approximately 46% of the sample. The sequencing sample was made of peripheral blood. These receptors originate from an adult man with Graves' ophthalmopathy.

This clonotype was detected once. The DNA is left out, because the CDR3 cannot be placed on it with certainty; the CDR3 is given as TCRdb lists it. The V gene is TRBV2, the J gene TRBJ2-7; the tabulated D call, TRBD1, remains unverified against the DNA. The CDR3 has 14 residues if both end residues are counted. Germline V gene lookup returns CDR1 SNHLY and CDR2 FYNNEI. CDR3 sequence: CASSSSGQGRGQYF.

Comments on this clonotype: The junction departs from germline at one end; a sequencing error may be responsible. Here the CDR3 DNA reads TGCAGCGTGGAAGGGACAGGCAGTAATGGCTACACCTTC. This translates into CSVEGTGSNGYTF. The chain couples TRBV29-1 to TRBJ1-2, with TRBD1 matching 8 bases. The germline gives CDR1 SQVTM, CDR2 ANQGSEA. The length of the CDR3 is 13 residues.

This clonotype appeared a single time. The rearrangement uses TRBV7-9 and TRBJ1-6, with 9 bases fitting TRBD1. This CDR3 is 16 amino acids long. Per germline, CDR1 SEHNR and CDR2 FQNEAQ (reference sequence). The V and J ends lost 5 bases and 9 bases, in that order; junction bases with no gene match: 11. DNA for the CDR3: TGTGCCAGCAGCCAAGATAACAGGGGGCCTTCTTCACCCCTCCACTTT. Protein product: CASSQDNRGPSSPLHF. Variable domain in full (rest from reference TRBV7-9 and TRBJ1-6): DTGVSQNPRHKITKRGQNVTFRCDPISEHNRLYWYRQTLGQGPEFLTYFQNEAQLEKSRLLSDRFSAERPKGSFSTLEIQRTEQGDSAMYLCASSQDNRGPSSPLHFGNGTRLTVT.

The chain carries TRBV19 and TRBJ2-1; 9 bases are shared with TRBD1. The CDR3 contains 16 residues. The junction had 13 bases not matched to a gene; V was cut back by 6 bases and J by 7 bases. The germline CDR1 and CDR2 sequences are LNHDA and SQIVND (reference sequence). The CDR3 spells CASSERGQGMRNEQFF. The DNA of the CDR3 is TGTGCCAGTAGCGAAAGAGGACAGGGGATGAGGAATGAGCAGTTCTTC.

The chain uses TRBV20-1 and TRBJ1-5; the D gene is possibly TRBD1 (6 bases). The V gene lost 3 bases and the J gene lost 7 bases, with 10 bases spanning the gap. The germline V gene has CDR1 DFQATT and CDR2 SNEGSKA (reference sequence). The CDR3 totals 12 residues. The CDR3 sequence: CSARYRDQPQHF. CDR3 DNA: TGCAGTGCTAGGTACAGGGACCAGCCCCAGCATTTT.

On this clonotype: The conserved closing phenylalanine or tryptophan is absent in this CDR3, likely reflecting a read error. The limits of the CDR3 on the DNA are not certain, so only TCRdb's listed CDR3 is given. The chain uses TRBV10-2 and TRBJ1-1. Inclusive of both ends, the CDR3 amounts to 13 amino acids. Germline CDR1 is WSHSY and CDR2 is SAAADI. CDR3 loop: CASSAVVAGQANY.

This clonotype appeared a single time. The chain carries TRBV20-1 and TRBJ1-2; the D gene is possibly TRBD1 (5 bases). The CDR3 loop spans 15 amino acids. The ends were cut back, 2 bases at V and 4 bases at J, with 17 bases in the middle. Germline CDR1 and CDR2: DFQATT and SNEGSKA (reference sequence). CDR3: CSARQARQGPYGYTF. CDR3 nucleotides: TGCAGTGCTAGACAAGCGAGGCAGGGACCCTATGGCTACACCTTC.

The CDR3 here is CASSLGTGTGVDEQYF. CDR3 DNA sequence: TGTGCCAGCAGCTTAGGTACCGGGACAGGGGTCGACGAGCAGTACTTC. The chain has TRBV11-2 and TRBJ2-7, with TRBD1 matching over 10 bases. Germline V lookup: CDR1 SGHAT, CDR2 FQNNGV. The CDR3 has 16 amino acids. V lost 1 base to trimming and J lost 5 bases; unmatched junction nucleotides: 8.

This clonotype was observed a handful of times. V gene TRBV20-1 combines with J gene TRBJ2-7, with D tentatively TRBD1 (5 bases). Looked up from germline, CDR1 is DFQATT and CDR2 is SNEGSKA (reference sequence). CDR3 size: 12 residues. CDR3 nucleotide sequence: TGCAGCACAACAAGGGGCTCCTACGAGCAGTACTTC. Translated: CSTTRGSYEQYF.

About this clonotype itself: A clone one base away is much larger, so this may be a read error. This chain links TRBV20-1 with TRBJ1-1, with a tentative D call TRBD1 (5 bases). Germline V CDR1 and CDR2: DFQATT, SNEGSKA (reference sequence). Between the trimmed V and J ends, which lost 3 bases and 6 bases, there was a span of 11 bases. CDR3 length: 12 residues. DNA for the CDR3: TGCAGTGCTAGTTCAGGGCTCGCTGAAGCTTTCTTT. Its protein is CSASSGLAEAFF.

Worth noting for this clonotype: No conserved phenylalanine or tryptophan is present at the end of the CDR3, so a read error is the likely explanation. The chain carries TRBV25-1 and TRBJ2-5; 7 bases align to TRBD1. Per germline, CDR1 MGHDK and CDR2 SYGVNS. V trimming: 6 bases; J trimming: 4 bases; junction bases outside the gene matches: 11. The CDR3 contains 15 residues. The CDR3, as DNA: TGTGCCAGCAGACAAGACAGGGCCTTTTTAGAGACCCAGTACCTC. This translates into CASRQDRAFLETQYL.

A remark on this clonotype: The CDR3 ends on some other residue instead of the conserved phenylalanine or tryptophan, so this is likely a read error. The DNA is omitted, as the CDR3 cannot be located on it reliably, and the CDR3 follows TCRdb's listing. The chain uses TRBV29-1 and TRBJ2-7; the table calls TRBD1, which could not be checked here. The CDR3 adds up to 10 amino acids, both ends counted. Per germline, CDR1 SQVTM and CDR2 ANQGSEA. CDR3 region: CSVGRTGGCL.

The chain uses TRBV7-9 and TRBJ2-5; tentatively, D is TRBD2 (6 bases). The V gene lost 3 bases and the J gene lost 5 bases, with 16 bases spanning the gap. This CDR3 is built from 15 residues. Germline V lookup: CDR1 SEHNR, CDR2 FQNEAQ (reference sequence). The CDR3 DNA sequence: TGTGCCAGCAGCTTGATGGACTACCGACTGGAGACCCAGTACTTC. Its translation: CASSLMDYRLETQYF.

The CDR3 reads CASSPGGAGSGELFF. In DNA, the CDR3 is TGTGCCAGCAGCCCAGGGGGCGCAGGATCCGGGGAGCTGTTTTTT. The chain has TRBV7-9 and TRBJ2-2, with 8 bases fitting TRBD1. Germline values: CDR1 SEHNR, CDR2 FQNEAQ (reference sequence). The CDR3 is 15 residues long. V lost 5 bases and J lost 6; bases outside the gene matches: 8.

This clonotype was seen a few times. The chain links TRBV2 to TRBJ1-4; 8 bases align to TRBD1. There are 15 residues in the CDR3. The V segment lost 5 bases and the J segment 7 bases; nucleotides outside the gene matches: 9. Germline CDR1 reads SNHLY; CDR2 reads FYNNEI. In DNA form, the CDR3 reads TGTGCCAGCAGTCCCGGACAGGGTGGGGGTGAAAAACTGTTTTTT. As protein: CASSPGQGGGEKLFF.

This clonotype was detected ten times or more. The rearrangement uses TRBV7-9 and TRBJ2-7; no reliable D call. CDR1 and CDR2 from the germline V gene are SEHNR and FQNEAQ (reference sequence). Trimming took 1 base from V and 6 from J, leaving 13 bases between them. The CDR3 runs 14 residues. The CDR3 DNA follows: TGTGCCAGCAGCTTAGGAGGATGGCAGAGCGAGCAGTACTTC. Its protein is CASSLGGWQSEQYF.

V is TRBV5-4 and J is TRBJ1-1; no clear D gene. CDR3 size: 15 residues. V lost 4 bases, J lost 7 bases, and 20 bases lay in between. Germline V gives CDR1 SGHNT, CDR2 YYREEE (reference sequence). CDR3 in amino acids: CASSPEGFRAREAFF. CDR3 sequence (DNA): TGTGCCAGCAGCCCGGAAGGTTTTCGGGCTCGTGAAGCTTTCTTT. The full variable domain, with the rest looked up from reference TRBV5-4 and TRBJ1-1, is ETGVTQSPTHLIKTRGQQVTLRCSSQSGHNTVSWYQQALGQGPQFIFQYYREEENGRGNFPPRFSGLQFPNYSSELNVNALELDDSALYLCASSPEGFRAREAFFGQGTRLTVV.

The CDR3 sequence is CAISGDSGGQSYNEQYF. As DNA, the CDR3 is TGTGCCATCAGTGGGGATAGCGGGGGGCAATCCTACAATGAGCAGTACTTC. The rearrangement uses TRBV10-3 and TRBJ2-7, with 10 bases matching TRBD2. With 4 bases clipped from V and 7 bases from J, the junction kept 16 bases outside the gene matches. The CDR3 sequence is 17 residues long. CDR1 is ENHRY, CDR2 SYGVKD, per germline.

Details on this clonotype: A read error may be the cause here, since a much bigger clone is one base away. The CDR3 ends on some other residue instead of the conserved phenylalanine or tryptophan, so this is likely a read error. The V gene is TRBV11-2, the J gene TRBJ2-5; possible D gene TRBD2, 5 bases. The CDR3 length is 13 residues. Germline CDR1 is SGHAT and CDR2 is FQNNGV. Trimming shortened V by 5 bases and J by 4 bases, and 11 bases separated the two germline ends. This chain's CDR3 is CASSKTSVETQYV. In DNA, the CDR3 is TGTGCCAGCAGCAAAACTAGTGTAGAGACCCAGTACGTC.

This clonotype was counted ten times or more. This chain links TRBV24-1 with TRBJ1-2; TRBD1 aligns across 9 bases. Germline V gene data show CDR1 as KGHDR and CDR2 as SFDVKD. With V trimmed by 2 bases and J by 4 bases, 4 bases remained unmatched. The CDR3 is 15 residues long. In DNA form, the CDR3 reads TGTGCCACCAGTGATTCGGACAGGGGCATCTATGGCTACACCTTC. Translated, it gives CATSDSDRGIYGYTF.

The genes are TRBV7-9 and TRBJ1-2, with a possible D match to TRBD1 (6 bases). The germline V and J ends were trimmed by 3 bases and 6 bases, with 14 bases remaining between them. CDR3 length: 14 residues. Germline-derived CDR1 and CDR2 are SEHNR and FQNEAQ (reference sequence). The CDR3 sequence: CASSFSGTPNGYTF. The DNA for the CDR3 is TGTGCCAGCAGCTTTTCCGGGACACCAAATGGCTACACCTTC.

This clonotype appeared many times. The rearrangement joins TRBV6-6 to TRBJ1-1, with 9 bases fitting TRBD1. The germline CDR1 and CDR2 sequences are MNHNY and SVGAGI (reference sequence). The CDR3 runs to 12 residues. V trimming: 7 bases; J trimming: 9 bases; junction bases outside the gene matches: 6. The CDR3 loop is CASIFGQGKAFF. CDR3 in DNA: TGTGCCAGCATTTTCGGACAGGGGAAAGCTTTCTTT.

This clonotype turned up a few times. The chain links TRBV7-9 to TRBJ2-5; D remains unclear. The CDR3 totals 14 residues. The V and J ends lost 1 base and 5 bases respectively, with 11 bases between them. Germline assignment: CDR1 SEHNR and CDR2 FQNEAQ (reference sequence). The CDR3 region is CASSLERAAETQYF. CDR3 in DNA: TGTGCCAGCAGCTTAGAGCGCGCTGCGGAGACCCAGTACTTC.

This clonotype has at least ten counts. The rearrangement uses TRBV9 and TRBJ2-5; weak D call: TRBD2 (5 bases). Trimming shortened V by 0 bases and J by 2 bases, and 11 bases separated the two germline ends. Germline loops: CDR1 SGDLS, CDR2 YYNGEE. There are 15 residues in the CDR3. In DNA form, the CDR3 reads TGTGCCAGCAGCGTAGATTCTAGCAGACAAGAGACCCAGTACTTC. As protein: CASSVDSSRQETQYF.

The V gene is TRBV7-3, the J gene TRBJ2-5; D possibly matches TRBD1 or TRBD2 (7 bases each). Germline CDR1 SGHTA, CDR2 FQGTGA. Trimming removed 1 base from V and 4 bases from J, with 13 bases in between. CDR3 length: 15 residues. The chain's CDR3 is CASSLMTGRGETQYF. The CDR3 bases are TGTGCCAGCAGCTTAATGACAGGGAGGGGAGAGACCCAGTACTTC.

Notes on this clonotype: This CDR3 is missing its conserved last phenylalanine or tryptophan, likely due to a read error. The limits of the CDR3 on the DNA are not certain, so only TCRdb's listed CDR3 is given. V is TRBV15 and J is TRBJ2-6. 8 amino acids form the CDR3, both terminal residues included. Germline V gene lookup returns CDR1 LNHNV and CDR2 YYDKDF (reference sequence). CDR3 region: CATSIPNT.

The genes are TRBV28 and TRBJ1-1; TRBD1 agrees at 8 bases. V was clipped by 7 bases and J by 13 bases; unmatched bases: 14. CDR3 length equals 13 residues. The germline V gene has CDR1 MDHEN and CDR2 SYDVKM. DNA of the CDR3: TGTGCCAGCACCTTAATACGGACAGGGTTAGGTTTCTTT. It codes for CASTLIRTGLGFF.

This clonotype has just a few counts. This chain connects TRBV11-2 to TRBJ1-2; D is possibly TRBD1 (5 bases). Germline assignment: CDR1 SGHAT and CDR2 FQNNGV. This CDR3 has 14 residues. The V end was cut by 6 bases, the J end by 7 bases, with 18 bases between. Written as DNA, the CDR3 is TGTGCCAGCAGTTTGCCGACAGAAGTCTTTGGCTACACCTTC. The encoded protein is CASSLPTEVFGYTF.

Comments on this clonotype: A much larger clonotype is one base distant, so this may be a read error. The chain joins TRBV12-3 or TRBV12-4 to TRBJ2-5; 9 bases fit TRBD1. V gave up 7 bases and J gave up 2 bases; unmatched junction bases: 8. This CDR3 comprises 15 residues. CDR3 sequence reads: CASTSTDRGQETQYF. CDR3 DNA: TGTGCCAGCACTTCCACGGACAGGGGTCAAGAGACCCAGTACTTC.